This is a list of T cell receptor beta chains from one sample in a study of lymphopenia after photon versus proton radiotherapy. The table came from immunoSEQ multiplex PCR; TCRdb's copy has only in-frame clones and leaves some out. The profile shows some 30,000 clones, 80% to 90% of them singletons. Sequencing was performed on peripheral blood, taken from a patient treated with proton-based radiotherapy. The receptors here all came from a woman aged 70-85 years with pancreatic cancer. Some clones in this sample may be carry-over from other donors' samples. The CDR3 runs from the conserved cysteine through the conserved F or W. D genes are given only for firm matches. Size is omitted from some rows. Given values are once, few, many or a class for expanded clones.

v_call	d_call	j_call	clone_size	cdr3_aa	cdr3_nt
TRBV12-5	TRBD1	TRBJ1-2	.	CASGSGQGDHYGYTF	TGTGCTAGTGGTTCGGGACAGGGGGATCACTATGGCTACACCTTC
TRBV4-1	.	TRBJ1-1	.	CASSQEALPGGTEAFF	TGCGCCAGCAGCCAAGAGGCTCTCCCGGGGGGCACTGAAGCTTTCTTT
TRBV10-2	.	TRBJ2-3	few	CASKRGIGTDTQYF	TGCGCCAGCAAACGGGGAATAGGCACAGATACGCAGTATTTT
TRBV5-4	TRBD2	TRBJ2-3	.	CASSTGLEKTDTQYF	TGTGCCAGCAGCACTGGACTAGAGAAGACAGATACGCAGTATTTT
TRBV19	TRBD1	TRBJ2-3	.	CASSGGQGRTDTQYF	TGTGCCAGTAGTGGGGGACAGGGCCGGACAGATACGCAGTATTTT
TRBV7-9	.	TRBJ2-2	.	CASSSSPNTGELFF	TGTGCCAGCAGCTCGTCACCGAACACCGGGGAGCTGTTTTTT
TRBV11-3	TRBD2	TRBJ2-1	.	CASSLVTSGSLDEQFF	TGTGCCAGCAGCTTAGTGACTAGCGGGAGTTTGGATGAGCAGTTCTTC
TRBV28	.	TRBJ2-5	once	CASSLPHGTPDQETQYF	TGTGCCAGCAGTTTACCGCACGGGACGCCAGACCAAGAGACCCAGTACTTC
TRBV28	TRBD1	TRBJ1-2	.	CASTIQGDHGYTF	TGTGCCAGCACAATACAGGGGGATCATGGCTACACCTTC
TRBV15	TRBD1	TRBJ2-3	.	CATSLDRATDTQYF	TGTGCCACCAGCTTGGACAGGGCGACAGATACGCAGTATTTT
TRBV10-2	.	TRBJ1-1	.	CASSVGGRQNTEAFF	TGCGCCAGCAGTGTAGGTGGGCGCCAGAACACTGAAGCTTTCTTT
TRBV19	TRBD1	TRBJ2-1	.	CASSSGTVSPSSYNEQFF	TGTGCCAGTAGTTCCGGGACAGTCTCCCCGAGCTCCTACAATGAGCAGTTCTTC
TRBV5-1	.	TRBJ2-1	.	CASSLVASAGNEQFF	TGCGCCAGCAGCTTGGTGGCTAGCGCGGGAAATGAGCAGTTCTTC
TRBV5-6	.	TRBJ2-7	.	CASSNSYYEQYF	TGTGCCAGCAGCAACTCCTACTACGAGCAGTACTTC
TRBV15	.	TRBJ2-1	.	CATRLGGEQFF	TGTGCCACCAGACTCGGAGGGGAGCAGTTCTTC
TRBV2	.	TRBJ2-3	.	CASQLSTDTQYF	TGTGCCAGCCAGTTAAGCACAGATACGCAGTATTTT
TRBV5-1	.	TRBJ2-2	.	CASSLGRTGELFF	TGCGCCAGCAGCTTGGGTCGCACCGGGGAGCTGTTTTTT
TRBV11-2	TRBD1	TRBJ2-1	.	CASSLYDRVHEQFF	TGTGCCAGCAGCTTATACGACAGGGTCCATGAGCAGTTCTTC
TRBV6-1	.	TRBJ1-2	once	CASSQGRVDYGYTF	TGTGCCAGCAGCCAGGGGCGAGTGGACTATGGCTACACCTTC
TRBV19	.	TRBJ1-1	.	CASKGGAFMNTEAFF	TGTGCCAGTAAGGGCGGAGCCTTTATGAACACTGAAGCTTTCTTT
TRBV5-8	TRBD2	TRBJ2-1	.	CASSFGTSGAGNEQFF	TGTGCCAGCAGCTTTGGGACTAGCGGGGCCGGCAATGAGCAGTTCTTC
TRBV28	.	TRBJ1-5	once	CASSVTGANQPQHF	TGTGCCAGCAGTGTCACAGGAGCCAATCAGCCCCAGCATTTT
TRBV7-9	.	TRBJ2-1	.	CASSPGTENEQFF	TGTGCCAGCAGCCCCGGGACGGAAAATGAGCAGTTCTTC
TRBV5-1	.	TRBJ2-3	once	CASSGESTDTQYF	TGCGCCAGCAGTGGGGAGTCCACAGATACGCAGTATTTT
TRBV10-3	.	TRBJ2-5	once	CAISGGQAGETQYF	TGTGCCATCAGTGGAGGACAGGCGGGGGAGACCCAGTACTTC
TRBV11-2	TRBD1	TRBJ2-2	.	CASSFYATGPGGELFF	TGTGCCAGCAGCTTCTACGCGACAGGGCCGGGCGGGGAGCTGTTTTTT
TRBV5-1	TRBD1	TRBJ2-7	.	CASSLAGGTGSYEQYF	TGCGCCAGCAGCTTGGCCGGGGGGACAGGGTCGTACGAGCAGTACTTC
TRBV27	.	TRBJ2-3	once	CASSVTNMGLPDTQYF	TGTGCCAGCAGCGTTACCAATATGGGGTTACCAGATACGCAGTATTTT
TRBV10-3	.	TRBJ1-1	.	CAISDTGTTEAFF	TGTGCCATCAGTGACACAGGGACCACTGAAGCTTTCTTT
TRBV28	.	TRBJ1-5	.	CASSRGLSNQPQHF	TGTGCCAGCAGCCGCGGACTCAGCAATCAGCCCCAGCATTTT
TRBV30	.	TRBJ1-1	.	CAWRHKGSNTEAFF	TGTGCCTGGAGACATAAGGGGTCGAACACTGAAGCTTTCTTT
TRBV12-5	TRBD1	TRBJ2-5	.	CASGQIGTGVETQYF	TGTGCTAGTGGCCAGATCGGGACAGGGGTAGAGACCCAGTACTTC
TRBV5-4	TRBD1	TRBJ1-2	few	CASSRTGTDTNYGYTF	TGTGCCAGCAGTCGGACCGGGACAGACACTAACTATGGCTACACCTTC
TRBV28	.	TRBJ1-5	once	CASSLGGVGNQPQHF	TGTGCCAGCAGTTTAGGGGGCGTAGGCAATCAGCCCCAGCATTTT
TRBV5-4	.	TRBJ2-7	few	CASSLGLAPSPYEQYF	TGTGCCAGCAGTCTGGGGCTAGCGCCTAGCCCCTACGAGCAGTACTTC
TRBV6-5	.	TRBJ1-3	.	CASRRGTRGNTIYF	TGTGCCAGCAGACGCGGGACAAGAGGAAACACCATATATTTT
TRBV5-1	.	TRBJ2-2	.	CASSFLRAANTGELFF	TGCGCCAGCAGCTTTCTAAGGGCGGCGAACACCGGGGAGCTGTTTTTT
TRBV30	TRBD2	TRBJ2-7	.	CAWRGTGLAGVSYGQYF	TGTGCCTGGAGGGGAACCGGACTAGCGGGAGTGTCTTACGGGCAGTACTTC
TRBV6-1	TRBD2	TRBJ2-3	.	CASSEAALAGSDTQYF	TGTGCCAGCAGTGAAGCAGCCCTAGCGGGATCGGATACGCAGTATTTT
TRBV7-3	TRBD2	TRBJ2-3	.	CASSLTPRLATDTQYF	TGTGCCAGCAGCTTAACCCCCCGACTAGCAACAGATACGCAGTATTTT
TRBV6-6	.	TRBJ2-7	once	CASSTESYEQYF	TGTGCCAGCAGCACAGAGTCCTACGAGCAGTACTTC
TRBV19	.	TRBJ2-2	.	CASTGVATNTGELFF	TGTGCCAGTACCGGCGTAGCGACTAACACCGGGGAGCTGTTTTTT
TRBV19	.	TRBJ1-1	.	CASSRRRGTEAFF	TGTGCCAGTAGTAGGAGGAGGGGCACTGAAGCTTTCTTT
TRBV7-9	.	TRBJ1-3	once	CASETRGRDNTIYF	TGTGCCAGCGAAACTAGGGGGAGGGACAACACCATATATTTT
TRBV6-5	.	TRBJ1-4	once	CASSLGHANEKLFF	TGTGCCAGCAGTTTGGGACACGCAAATGAAAAACTGTTTTTT
TRBV4-1	.	TRBJ2-7	few	CASSQRAIREEQYF	TGCGCCAGCAGCCAAAGGGCTATACGGGAAGAGCAGTACTTC
TRBV4-3	.	TRBJ1-5	.	CASSQDHDFNQPQHF	TGCGCCAGCAGCCAAGATCATGACTTCAATCAGCCCCAGCATTTT
TRBV4-2	TRBD2	TRBJ2-5	.	CASSQAPAGEGETQYF	TGTGCCAGCAGCCAAGCCCCAGCGGGAGAAGGAGAGACCCAGTACTTC
TRBV7-2	.	TRBJ2-7	.	CASSGEHGGEQYF	TGTGCCAGCAGCGGGGAGCATGGTGGAGAGCAGTACTTC
TRBV11-2	.	TRBJ2-7	.	CASSLLSTGPEQYF	TGTGCCAGCAGCTTACTATCTACAGGACCCGAGCAGTACTTC
TRBV15	.	TRBJ1-3	.	CATSNGNSGNTIYF	TGTGCCACCAGCAACGGAAACTCTGGAAACACCATATATTTT
TRBV28	TRBD1	TRBJ1-1	.	CASSPRTGGEGTEAFF	TGTGCCAGCAGTCCCCGGACAGGGGGCGAGGGCACTGAAGCTTTCTTT
TRBV7-8	.	TRBJ2-3	.	CASSLVGGGWTDTQYF	TGTGCCAGCAGCTTAGTCGGCGGTGGATGGACAGATACGCAGTATTTT
TRBV29-1	.	TRBJ1-3	.	CSVTGPSGNTIYF	TGCAGCGTTACAGGACCCTCTGGAAACACCATATATTTT